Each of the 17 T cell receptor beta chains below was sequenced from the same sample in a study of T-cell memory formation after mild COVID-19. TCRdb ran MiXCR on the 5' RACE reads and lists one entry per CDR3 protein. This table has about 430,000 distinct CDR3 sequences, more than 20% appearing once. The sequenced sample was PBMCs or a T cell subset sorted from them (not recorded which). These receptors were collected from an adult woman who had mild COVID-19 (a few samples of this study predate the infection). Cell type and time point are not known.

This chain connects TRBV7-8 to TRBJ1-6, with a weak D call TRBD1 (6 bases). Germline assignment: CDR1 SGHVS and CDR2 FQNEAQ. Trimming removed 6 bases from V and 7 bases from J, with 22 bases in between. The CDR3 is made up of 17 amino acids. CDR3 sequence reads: CASSQQGRLASNSPLHF. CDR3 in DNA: TGTGCCAGCAGTCAACAGGGAAGGCTAGCGAGCAATTCACCCCTCCACTTT.

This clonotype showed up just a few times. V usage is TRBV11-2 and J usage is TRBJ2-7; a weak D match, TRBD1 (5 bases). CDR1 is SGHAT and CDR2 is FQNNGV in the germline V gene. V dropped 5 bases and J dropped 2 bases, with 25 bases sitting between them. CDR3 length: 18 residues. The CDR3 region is CASSPLSLGQGNPYEQYF. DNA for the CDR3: TGTGCCAGCAGCCCCTTGAGTCTAGGGCAGGGCAACCCCTACGAGCAGTACTTC.

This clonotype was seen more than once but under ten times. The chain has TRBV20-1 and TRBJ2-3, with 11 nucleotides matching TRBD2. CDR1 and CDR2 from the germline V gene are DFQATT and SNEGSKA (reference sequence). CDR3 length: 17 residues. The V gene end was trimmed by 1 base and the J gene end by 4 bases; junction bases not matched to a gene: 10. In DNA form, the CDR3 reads TGCAGTGCTAGAGGGACTAGCGGGCCACGAAGGCCAGATACGCAGTATTTT. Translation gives CSARGTSGPRRPDTQYF.

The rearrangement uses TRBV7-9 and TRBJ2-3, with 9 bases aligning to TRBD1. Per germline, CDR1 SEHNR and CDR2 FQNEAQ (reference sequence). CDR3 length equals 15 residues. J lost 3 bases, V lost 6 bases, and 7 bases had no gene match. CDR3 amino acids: CASSKGQGLTDTQYF. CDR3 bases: TGTGCCAGCAGTAAGGGACAGGGTTTAACAGATACGCAGTATTTT.

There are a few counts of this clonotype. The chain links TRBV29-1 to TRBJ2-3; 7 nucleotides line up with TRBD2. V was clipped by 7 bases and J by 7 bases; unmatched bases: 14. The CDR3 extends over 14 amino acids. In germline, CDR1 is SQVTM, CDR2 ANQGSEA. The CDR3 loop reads CSASTSVGGHTQYF. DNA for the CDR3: TGCAGCGCCTCCACTAGCGTGGGCGGGCATACGCAGTATTTT.

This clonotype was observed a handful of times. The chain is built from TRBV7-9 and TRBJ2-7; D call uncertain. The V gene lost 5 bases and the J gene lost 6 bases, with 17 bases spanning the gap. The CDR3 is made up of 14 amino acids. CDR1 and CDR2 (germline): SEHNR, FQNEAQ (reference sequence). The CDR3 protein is CASSPPISRVEQYF. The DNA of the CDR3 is TGTGCCAGCAGCCCCCCTATTAGTCGAGTCGAGCAGTACTTC.

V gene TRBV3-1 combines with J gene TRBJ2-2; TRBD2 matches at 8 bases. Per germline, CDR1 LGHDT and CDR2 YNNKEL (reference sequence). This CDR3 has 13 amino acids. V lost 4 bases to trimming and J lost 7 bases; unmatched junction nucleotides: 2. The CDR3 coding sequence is TGTGCCAGCAGCCCCGGGAGGGGCGGGGAGCTGTTTTTT. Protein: CASSPGRGGELFF.

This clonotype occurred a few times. The CDR3 nucleotides read TGTGCCATCGAACCCACCAGGGGCGCAAACACTGAAGCTTTCTTT. Amino acid sequence: CAIEPTRGANTEAFF. The rearrangement uses TRBV2 and TRBJ1-1, with TRBD1 as a possible D gene (6 bases). CDR1 and CDR2 from the germline V gene are SNHLY and FYNNEI. Between the trimmed V and J ends, which lost 10 bases and 2 bases, there was a span of 20 bases. There are 15 residues in the CDR3.

CDR3 in amino acids: CASSFSAWRGYTF. The CDR3 DNA sequence: TGTGCCAGCAGTTTCTCGGCTTGGAGGGGCTACACCTTC. This rearrangement joins TRBV28 to TRBJ1-2; D ambiguous. Trimming removed 3 bases from V and 8 bases from J, with 13 bases in between. The CDR3 extends over 13 amino acids. The germline V gene encodes CDR1 MDHEN and CDR2 SYDVKM.

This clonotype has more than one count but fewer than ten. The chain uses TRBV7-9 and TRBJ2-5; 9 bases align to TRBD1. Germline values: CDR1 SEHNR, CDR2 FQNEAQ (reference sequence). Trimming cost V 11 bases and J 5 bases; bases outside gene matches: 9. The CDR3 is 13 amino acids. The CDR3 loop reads CAVGTGKGETQYF. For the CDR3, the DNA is TGTGCCGTCGGGACAGGGAAAGGGGAGACCCAGTACTTC. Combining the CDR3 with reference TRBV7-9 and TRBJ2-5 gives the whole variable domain DTGVSQNPRHKITKRGQNVTFRCDPISEHNRLYWYRQTLGQGPEFLTYFQNEAQLEKSRLLSDRFSAERPKGSFSTLEIQRTEQGDSAMYLCAVGTGKGETQYFGPGTRLLVL.

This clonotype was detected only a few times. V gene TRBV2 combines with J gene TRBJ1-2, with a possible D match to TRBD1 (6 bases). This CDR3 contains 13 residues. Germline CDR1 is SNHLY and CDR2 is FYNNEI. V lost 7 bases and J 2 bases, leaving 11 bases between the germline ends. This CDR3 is CASKGGLNYGYTF. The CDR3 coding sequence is TGTGCCAGCAAAGGGGGATTGAACTATGGCTACACCTTC.

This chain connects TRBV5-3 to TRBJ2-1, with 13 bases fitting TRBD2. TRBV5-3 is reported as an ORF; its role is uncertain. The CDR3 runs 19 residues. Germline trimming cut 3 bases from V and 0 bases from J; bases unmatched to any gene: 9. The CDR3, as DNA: TGTGCCAGAAGCTCCGGGACTAGCGGGGATAGCAGCTCCTACAATGAGCAGTTCTTC. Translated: CARSSGTSGDSSSYNEQFF.

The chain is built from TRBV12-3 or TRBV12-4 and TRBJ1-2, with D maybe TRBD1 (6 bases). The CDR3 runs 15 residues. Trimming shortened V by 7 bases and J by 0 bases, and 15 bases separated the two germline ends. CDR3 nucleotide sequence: TGTGCCAGCACCCACCGGGGGCGAGCTAACTATGGCTACACCTTC. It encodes CASTHRGRANYGYTF.

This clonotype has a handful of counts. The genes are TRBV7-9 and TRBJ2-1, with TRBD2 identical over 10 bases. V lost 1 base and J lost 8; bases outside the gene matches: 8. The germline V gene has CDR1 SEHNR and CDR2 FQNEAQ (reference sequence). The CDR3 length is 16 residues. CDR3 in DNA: TGTGCCAGCAGCTTAGGCCTAGCGGGAGTCACCGATGAGCAGTTCTTC. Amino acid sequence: CASSLGLAGVTDEQFF.

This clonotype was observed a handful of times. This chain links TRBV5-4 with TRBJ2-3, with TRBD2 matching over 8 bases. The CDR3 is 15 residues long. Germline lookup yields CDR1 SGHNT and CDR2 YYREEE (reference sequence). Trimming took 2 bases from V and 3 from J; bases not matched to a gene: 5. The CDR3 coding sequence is TGTGCCAGCAGCTTCCCGGGAGGGCCTACAGATACGCAGTATTTT. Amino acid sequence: CASSFPGGPTDTQYF.

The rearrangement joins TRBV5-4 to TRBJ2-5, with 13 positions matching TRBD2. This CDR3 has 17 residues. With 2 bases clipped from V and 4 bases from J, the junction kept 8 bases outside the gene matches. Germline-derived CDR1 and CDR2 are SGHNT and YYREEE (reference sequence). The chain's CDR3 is CASSLERLAGGGETQYF. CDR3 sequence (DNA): TGTGCCAGCAGCTTAGAGAGACTAGCGGGGGGTGGAGAGACCCAGTACTTC.

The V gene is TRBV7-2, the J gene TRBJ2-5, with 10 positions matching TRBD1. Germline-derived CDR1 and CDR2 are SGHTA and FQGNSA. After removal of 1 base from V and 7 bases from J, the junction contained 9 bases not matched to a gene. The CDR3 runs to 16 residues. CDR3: CASSLGQGAGFGTQYF. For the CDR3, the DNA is TGTGCCAGCAGCTTAGGACAGGGGGCAGGTTTCGGGACCCAGTACTTC.